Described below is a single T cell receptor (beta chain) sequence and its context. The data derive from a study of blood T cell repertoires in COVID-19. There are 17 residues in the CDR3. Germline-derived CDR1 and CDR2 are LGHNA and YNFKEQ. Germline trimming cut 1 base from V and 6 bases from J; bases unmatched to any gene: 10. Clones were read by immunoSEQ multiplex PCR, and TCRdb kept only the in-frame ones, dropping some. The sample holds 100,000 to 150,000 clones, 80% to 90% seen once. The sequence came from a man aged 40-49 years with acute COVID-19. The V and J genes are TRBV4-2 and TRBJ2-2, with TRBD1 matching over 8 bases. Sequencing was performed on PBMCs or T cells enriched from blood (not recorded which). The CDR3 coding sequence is TGTGCCAGCAGCCAAGTCTCAGGGGGCAAAGGTCCCGGGGAGCTGTTTTTT. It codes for CASSQVSGGKGPGELFF.